Sequencing of this T cell receptor beta chain was carried out in a study of T cell responses to AZD1222 COVID-19 vaccine. Points from the study as a whole: Nearly half of spike-specific TCRs reportedly target unmutated variant regions.

The length of the CDR3 is 16 residues. Per germline, CDR1 SGHTS and CDR2 YDEGEE. V shed 4 bases and J shed 2 bases, with 19 bases lying between them. Concerning this clone: Its specificity is not known.

This table comes from immunoSEQ multiplex PCR, and its TCRdb copy is limited to in-frame clones, with some not included. The repertoire holds about 35,000 clones, with around 86% as singletons. This receptor was obtained from an adult who received the AZD1222 COVID-19 vaccine. Sequences were derived from peripheral blood, sampled 28 days after the second AZD1222 dose. The chain combines TRBV5-8 with TRBJ2-7; D may be TRBD1 (6 bases). The CDR3 DNA reads TGTGCCAGCAGCCTACCACAGGGCAGTACCCCCTACGAGCAGTACTTC. Translating gives CASSLPQGSTPYEQYF.